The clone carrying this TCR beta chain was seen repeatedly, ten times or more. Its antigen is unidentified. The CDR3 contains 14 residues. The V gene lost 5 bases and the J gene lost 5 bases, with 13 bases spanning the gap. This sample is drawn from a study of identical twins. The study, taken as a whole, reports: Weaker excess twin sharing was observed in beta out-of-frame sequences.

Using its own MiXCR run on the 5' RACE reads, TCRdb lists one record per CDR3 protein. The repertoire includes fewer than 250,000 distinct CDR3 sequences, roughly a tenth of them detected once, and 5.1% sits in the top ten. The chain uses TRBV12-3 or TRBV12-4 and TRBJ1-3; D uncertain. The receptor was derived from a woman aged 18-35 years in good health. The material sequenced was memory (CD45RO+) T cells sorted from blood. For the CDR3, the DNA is TGTGCCAGCAGTGCCAGGACGGGGAGAAACACCATATATTTT. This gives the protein CASSARTGRNTIYF.